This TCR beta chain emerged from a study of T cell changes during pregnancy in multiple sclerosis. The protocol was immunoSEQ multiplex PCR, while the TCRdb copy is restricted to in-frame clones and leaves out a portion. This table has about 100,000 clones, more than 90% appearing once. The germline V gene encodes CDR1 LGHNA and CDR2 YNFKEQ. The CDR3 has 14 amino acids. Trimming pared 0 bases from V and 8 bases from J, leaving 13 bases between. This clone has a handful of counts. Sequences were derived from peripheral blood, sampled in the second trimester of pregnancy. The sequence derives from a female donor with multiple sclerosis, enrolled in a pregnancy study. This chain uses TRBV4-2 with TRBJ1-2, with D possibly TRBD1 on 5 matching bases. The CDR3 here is CASSQDFGGVGYTF. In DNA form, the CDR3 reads TGTGCCAGCAGCCAAGATTTCGGGGGGGTAGGCTACACCTTC.